The 7 T cell receptor beta chains reported below all come from one sample, sequenced in a study of T cell responses to AZD1222 COVID-19 vaccine. Sequencing used immunoSEQ multiplex PCR; TCRdb keeps in-frame clones, though not all of them. The profile shows about 60,000 clones, 70% to 80% of them singletons. This specimen was peripheral blood, taken 28 days after the second AZD1222 dose. These TCRs come from an adult who received the AZD1222 COVID-19 vaccine.

This chain uses TRBV19 with TRBJ2-5; D is perhaps TRBD1 (6 bases). The CDR3 is 15 residues long. Trimming removed 3 bases from V and 4 bases from J, with 15 bases in between. CDR1 is LNHDA and CDR2 is SQIVND in the germline V gene (reference sequence). The CDR3 sequence: CASSITGRRGETQYF. The CDR3 DNA reads TGTGCCAGTAGTATTACAGGGCGACGAGGAGAGACCCAGTACTTC.

This chain connects TRBV19 to TRBJ2-7; D assignment may be TRBD1 or TRBD2 (6 bases each). CDR3 size: 14 residues. The germline V gene has CDR1 LNHDA and CDR2 SQIVND (reference sequence). V was trimmed by 1 base and J by 2 bases, leaving 9 bases between them. CDR3 sequence: CASSIGGGPYEQYF. Written as DNA, the CDR3 is TGTGCCAGTAGTATAGGAGGGGGGCCCTACGAGCAGTACTTC.

The chain carries TRBV24-1 and TRBJ2-2, with 7 bases fitting TRBD1. The CDR3 spans 16 residues. The ends lost 1 base at V and 2 bases at J; junction bases unmatched: 3. Looked up from germline, CDR1 is KGHDR and CDR2 is SFDVKD. In nucleotides, the CDR3 is TGTGCCACCAGTGATTTTGAGGGGGCAAACACCGGGGAGCTGTTTTTT. Protein sequence: CATSDFEGANTGELFF.

In this sample, this clone is medium-sized (0.01 to 0.1%). The genes are TRBV4-2 and TRBJ2-2, with no clear D. Trimming stripped 4 bases from V and 7 bases from J, with 10 bases between. Germline CDR1 LGHNA, CDR2 YNFKEQ. CDR3 size: 13 residues. The CDR3 coding sequence is TGTGCCAGCAGCCTAGGGCTGGACGGGGAGCTGTTTTTT. Protein product: CASSLGLDGELFF.

The V and J genes are TRBV10-1 and TRBJ1-6, with D unclear. V was pared by 3 bases and J by 4 bases, with 4 bases between. This CDR3 is 13 amino acids long. Germline-derived CDR1 and CDR2 are WNHNN and SYGVQD (reference sequence). CDR3 in amino acids: CASSDSYNSPLHF. The CDR3 DNA reads as TGCGCCAGCAGTGACAGTTATAATTCACCCCTCCACTTT.

The chain has TRBV7-9 and TRBJ1-5; perhaps TRBD1 as D (6 bases). Germline V CDR1 and CDR2: SEHNR, FQNEAQ (reference sequence). This CDR3 is 14 amino acids long. V was trimmed by 1 base and J by 8 bases, leaving 12 bases between them. The CDR3 DNA is TGTGCCAGCAGCTTAGGCCAGGGGTTCGAGCCCCAGCATTTT. This gives the protein CASSLGQGFEPQHF.

The chain recombines TRBV6-5 with TRBJ1-2; 7 nucleotides agree with TRBD1. Looked up from germline, CDR1 is MNHEY and CDR2 is SVGAGI. The CDR3 consists of 12 residues. Losses at the gene ends were 6 bases for V and 7 bases for J; bases not matched to a gene: 5. In DNA, the CDR3 is TGTGCCAGCAGCCGACAGGGAGGTGGCTACACCTTC. It codes for CASSRQGGGYTF.